The 28 T cell receptor beta chains below were found in one sample sequenced in a study of CD8+CD57+ T cells in acquired aplastic anemia. Patients selected for sequencing had displayed CD8+CD57+ cell expansion by flow cytometry. CDR3 and TCR beta VDJ profiling relied on a genomic DNA template. TCRdb re-derived calls from the reads in MiXCR, one entry per CDR3 protein. The table has 170,000 or so distinct CDR3 sequences, 45% to 55% seen once. Specimen: sorted CD4+, CD8+, or CD8+CD57+ T cells (not recorded which) from PBMCs. The receptor source for this set is a human donor with aplastic anemia.

The genes are TRBV24-1 and TRBJ2-1; the D gene could be TRBD1 or TRBD2 (5 bases each). This CDR3 contains 18 residues. Trimming stripped 2 bases from V and 4 bases from J, with 20 bases between. Germline V gene sequence: CDR1 KGHDR, CDR2 SFDVKD. CDR3 DNA sequence: TGTGCCACCAGTGATTCAACGGGAAGGCAGGGAATTTACAATGAGCAGTTCTTC. It encodes CATSDSTGRQGIYNEQFF.

This clonotype occurred many times. The rearrangement uses TRBV9 and TRBJ1-1; possible D gene TRBD1, 5 bases. V was trimmed by 6 bases and J by 5 bases, leaving 20 bases between them. This CDR3 region has 15 residues. The germline V gene encodes CDR1 SGDLS and CDR2 YYNGEE. CDR3: CASNVGGVLMTEAFF. The CDR3 DNA is TGTGCCAGCAACGTCGGAGGGGTATTGATGACTGAAGCTTTCTTT.

The rearrangement links TRBV9 to TRBJ2-1, with D tentatively TRBD2 (8 bases). CDR1 is SGDLS and CDR2 is YYNGEE in the germline V gene. Trimming took off 2 bases at V and 8 bases at J, with 17 bases between the two ends. CDR3 size: 15 residues. The CDR3 sequence is CASSVGSSGTDEQFF. The CDR3 bases are TGTGCCAGCAGCGTTGGGAGTAGCGGGACAGATGAGCAGTTCTTC.

Here the CDR3 DNA reads TGTGCCAGCAGCCCTCAGCGGGGGGAGGCGGATACGCAGTATTTT. Encoded protein: CASSPQRGEADTQYF. The genes are TRBV10-3 and TRBJ2-3; 9 bases agree with TRBD2. The CDR3 has 15 residues. CDR1 and CDR2 (germline): ENHRY, SYGVKD. Unmatched junction bases numbered 14, after V lost 10 bases and J lost 6 bases.

This chain links TRBV7-8 with TRBJ1-1; TRBD1 might be the D (5 bases). CDR3 length: 14 amino acids. Trimming pared 2 bases from V and 6 bases from J, leaving 13 bases between. In germline, CDR1 is SGHVS, CDR2 FQNEAQ. This CDR3 is CASSLSGPLAEAFF. The CDR3 DNA reads TGTGCCAGCAGCTTATCAGGGCCTTTGGCTGAAGCTTTCTTT.

A note on this clonotype: Germline and junction disagree at one end, which may indicate a read error. This sequence joins TRBV5-1 and TRBJ1-1; D gene unclear. This CDR3 has 12 residues. Germline CDR1 SGHRS, CDR2 YFSETQ. Written as DNA, the CDR3 is TGTACCAGCAGCTTGGTAAACACTGAAGCTTTCTTT. It codes for CTSSLVNTEAFF.

This clonotype was observed many times. V and J are TRBV5-1 and TRBJ2-1; D is unresolved. CDR3 length: 15 amino acids. Germline CDR1 and CDR2: SGHRS and YFSETQ. Trimming stripped 2 bases from V and 0 bases from J, with 9 bases between. The CDR3 DNA follows: TGCGCCAGCAGCTTCGACTCTCGCTCCTACAATGAGCAGTTCTTC. This codes for CASSFDSRSYNEQFF. Filled out from reference TRBV5-1 and TRBJ2-1, the complete variable domain reads KAGVTQTPRYLIKTRGQQVTLSCSPISGHRSVSWYQQTPGQGLQFLFEYFSETQRNKGNFPGRFSGRQFSNSRSEMNVSTLELGDSALYLCASSFDSRSYNEQFFGPGTRLTVL.

On this clonotype: A read error is possible here, since a much larger clone lies one base away. The chain links TRBV24-1 to TRBJ1-1, with a tentative D call TRBD1 (5 bases). The CDR3 sequence is 13 residues long. The germline V gene has CDR1 KGHDR and CDR2 SFDVKD. The V gene lost 6 bases and the J gene lost 4 bases, with 11 bases spanning the gap. The CDR3 spells CATSLKGTTEAFF. The CDR3 nucleotides are TGTGCCACCAGTCTCAAGGGGACCACTGAAGCTTTCTTT.

As to this clonotype: A much larger clone differs by one base, so this may be a read error. V and J are TRBV9 and TRBJ2-7; the D is unclear. This CDR3 contains 15 residues. Germline CDR1 and CDR2: SGDLS and YYNGEE. Trimming shortened V by 0 bases and J by 2 bases, and 12 bases separated the two germline ends. CDR3 amino acids: CASSVESGVAYEQYF. The CDR3 DNA sequence: TGTGCCAGCAGCGTAGAGTCCGGAGTCGCCTACGAGCAGTACTTC.

This clonotype was seen many times. This chain connects TRBV7-9 to TRBJ2-2; possible D gene TRBD2, 6 bases. This CDR3 has 15 residues. The germline gives CDR1 SEHNR, CDR2 FQNEAQ (reference sequence). Trimming took 11 bases from V and 3 from J, leaving 19 bases between them. CDR3 sequence: CAGWGDAFHTGELFF. CDR3 nucleotide sequence: TGTGCCGGCTGGGGGGATGCCTTCCACACCGGGGAGCTGTTTTTT.

V usage is TRBV20-1 and J usage is TRBJ2-1; 9 bases are a match to TRBD2. The CDR3 runs to 13 residues. Germline CDR1 is DFQATT and CDR2 is SNEGSKA (reference sequence). The junction had 1 base not matched to a gene; V was cut back by 3 bases and J by 4 bases. CDR3 loop: CSARTSGYNEQFF. For the CDR3, the DNA is TGCAGTGCTAGGACTAGCGGATACAATGAGCAGTTCTTC.

This clonotype was detected a few times. The genes are TRBV9 and TRBJ2-7; 7 nucleotides line up with TRBD2. Trimming at V came to 4 bases and at J to 6 bases, leaving 7 bases not matched to a gene. This CDR3 has 13 amino acids. From germline, CDR1 is SGDLS and CDR2 YYNGEE. CDR3 nucleotide sequence: TGTGCCAGCAGCTCATGGGAGGGATCCGAGCAGTACTTC. Its protein is CASSSWEGSEQYF.

The chain uses TRBV7-3 and TRBJ1-2, with D unresolved. V lost 5 bases and J lost 7, with 14 bases in between. From germline, CDR1 is SGHTA and CDR2 FQGTGA. The CDR3 totals 13 residues. The CDR3 reads CASSVEVGGGYTF. The CDR3 nucleotides are TGTGCCAGCAGCGTAGAGGTGGGCGGTGGCTACACCTTC. Looking up the rest from reference TRBV7-3 and TRBJ1-2 gives the full variable domain: GAGVSQTPSNKVTEKGKYVELRCDPISGHTALYWYRQSLGQGPEFLIYFQGTGAADDSGLPNDRFFAVRPEGSVSTLKIQRTERGDSAVYLCASSVEVGGGYTFGSGTRLTVV.

The chain uses TRBV10-3 and TRBJ1-3, with D hard to call. The germline V and J ends were trimmed by 2 bases and 4 bases, with 21 bases remaining between them. The CDR3 runs 18 residues. CDR1 is ENHRY, CDR2 SYGVKD, per germline. The CDR3 spells CAISEPSKGDTGGNTIYF. In DNA form, the CDR3 reads TGTGCCATCAGTGAGCCTTCGAAGGGTGACACTGGAGGAAACACCATATATTTT.

To note about this clonotype: No conserved phenylalanine or tryptophan ends this CDR3, so it is likely a read error. The genes are TRBV11-2 and TRBJ1-1; D uncertain. Germline assignment: CDR1 SGHAT and CDR2 FQNNGV. V shed 5 bases and J shed 7 bases, with 23 bases lying between them. The CDR3 is 16 amino acids. CDR3 residues: CASSVYGLNGRLEAFS. Written as DNA, the CDR3 is TGTGCCAGCAGCGTTTACGGACTGAATGGAAGGCTTGAAGCTTTCTCT.

Ten or more counts support this clonotype. V is TRBV9 and J is TRBJ1-1; no definite D call. V was cut by 4 bases and J by 0 bases, with 16 bases left in between. The CDR3 totals 16 residues. Germline V CDR1 and CDR2: SGDLS, YYNGEE. The CDR3 coding sequence is TGTGCCAGCAGCCCATGGACGGTGGGGATGAACACTGAAGCTTTCTTT. It translates to CASSPWTVGMNTEAFF.

Concerning this clonotype itself: Since no conserved phenylalanine or tryptophan closes the CDR3, a read error is the likely cause. The chain employs TRBV5-1 and TRBJ2-3, with 14 positions matching TRBD2. From germline, CDR1 is SGHRS and CDR2 YFSETQ. Losses at the gene ends were 4 bases for V and 1 base for J; bases not matched to a gene: 11. The CDR3 is 19 amino acids. As DNA, the CDR3 is TGCGCCAGCAGCATGACTAGCGGGAGGGGGGGTTTTGGCACAGATACGCAGTATTCT. Protein: CASSMTSGRGGFGTDTQYS.

The chain combines TRBV10-3 with TRBJ2-7; TRBD1 matches at 8 bases. The CDR3 length is 14 residues. CDR1 is ENHRY, CDR2 SYGVKD, per germline. V lost 6 bases, J lost 1 base, and 5 bases stayed unmatched. For the CDR3, the DNA is TGTGCCATCAGAAGGACAGGGAGATCCTACGAGCAGTACTTC. Translating gives CAIRRTGRSYEQYF.

This clonotype was recorded at least ten times. The chain has TRBV12-3 or TRBV12-4 and TRBJ2-7, with 9 bases identical to TRBD1. The CDR3 has 14 amino acids. With 4 bases clipped from V and 4 bases from J, the junction kept 5 bases outside the gene matches. CDR3 DNA sequence: TGTGCCAGCAGTTGGACAGGGGTACGATACGAGCAGTACTTC. This encodes CASSWTGVRYEQYF.

This clonotype has ten or more counts. The chain is built from TRBV24-1 and TRBJ2-7, with 8 bases identical to TRBD2. Germline CDR1 and CDR2: KGHDR and SFDVKD. J lost 6 bases, V lost 5 bases, and 2 bases had no gene match. The CDR3 spans 12 residues. CDR3 coding DNA: TGTGCCACCAGTGTCGGGGGGGGCGAGCAGTACTTC. Translating gives CATSVGGGEQYF.

The genes are TRBV2 and TRBJ1-1; a weak D match, TRBD1 (5 bases). The germline V gene has CDR1 SNHLY and CDR2 FYNNEI. The germline V and J ends were trimmed by 1 base and 7 bases, with 10 bases remaining between them. The CDR3 extends over 13 amino acids. CDR3 sequence: CASSEEMRGEAFF. DNA of the CDR3: TGTGCCAGCAGTGAAGAGATGAGGGGTGAAGCTTTCTTT.

The V and J genes are TRBV10-3 and TRBJ1-1; maybe TRBD1 (5 bases). Trimming removed 10 bases from V and 0 bases from J, with 12 bases in between. The germline V gene encodes CDR1 ENHRY and CDR2 SYGVKD. This CDR3 is built from 13 residues. DNA for the CDR3: TGTGCCACCAGGAGGACAATGAACACTGAAGCTTTCTTT. This encodes CATRRTMNTEAFF.

This clonotype has ten or more counts. CDR3 sequence (DNA): TGTGCCAGCAGTGCCTCGGGCGAGCAGTACTTC. Its protein product is CASSASGEQYF. The genes are TRBV25-1 and TRBJ2-7; D is unresolved. Between the trimmed V and J ends, which lost 4 bases and 6 bases, there was a span of 7 bases. This CDR3 region has 11 residues. Germline CDR1 reads MGHDK; CDR2 reads SYGVNS.

The table lists this clonotype with a few counts. The rearrangement joins TRBV3-1 to TRBJ2-2, with D perhaps TRBD2 (6 bases). The ends were cut back, 1 base at V and 2 bases at J, with 11 bases in the middle. The CDR3 runs to 16 residues. Germline V gives CDR1 LGHDT, CDR2 YNNKEL (reference sequence). For the CDR3, the DNA is TGTGCCAGCAGCCAAGGCCTAGCGCCTAACACCGGGGAGCTGTTTTTT. Its protein product is CASSQGLAPNTGELFF.

This clonotype was seen only a few times. The chain is built from TRBV29-1 and TRBJ2-5, with 7 bases aligning to TRBD1. V lost 5 bases and J lost 2; bases outside the gene matches: 8. Germline V lookup: CDR1 SQVTM, CDR2 ANQGSEA. This CDR3 spans 14 amino acids. The CDR3 DNA sequence: TGCAGCGTTCCCGGGACAGCTGCACAAGAGACCCAGTACTTC. Translation gives CSVPGTAAQETQYF.

This clonotype appeared once. V is TRBV19 and J is TRBJ2-5, with TRBD2 matching over 9 bases. CDR1 is LNHDA, CDR2 SQIVND, per germline (reference sequence). The CDR3 contains 12 residues. Trimming took 5 bases from V and 12 from J; bases not matched to a gene: 7. CDR3 region: CASSAGGRHKYF. CDR3 DNA sequence: TGTGCCAGTAGTGCGGGGGGGAGACACAAGTACTTC.

This clonotype was recorded many times. The CDR3 here is CASSLEGAGAYGYTF. In nucleotides, the CDR3 is TGCGCCAGCAGCTTGGAGGGGGCGGGTGCCTATGGCTACACCTTC. This chain uses TRBV5-1 with TRBJ1-2; 7 bases align to TRBD1. V gave up 0 bases and J gave up 4 bases; unmatched junction bases: 6. Germline values: CDR1 SGHRS, CDR2 YFSETQ. The CDR3 runs to 15 residues.

There are many counts of this clonotype. This sequence joins TRBV5-6 and TRBJ2-7, with 7 bases identical to TRBD2. This CDR3 is 14 amino acids long. Germline V gene data show CDR1 as SGHDT and CDR2 as YYEEEE. The J segment lost 4 bases and the V segment lost 4 bases, leaving 8 bases of the junction unmatched. CDR3 sequence (DNA): TGTGCCAGCAGCCCCAGGCTAGCGGAGTACGAGCAGTACTTC. Translated: CASSPRLAEYEQYF.